One and the same sample provided the 14 T cell receptor beta chains below, sequenced in a study of blood T cell repertoires in COVID-19. Generated by immunoSEQ multiplex PCR, the TCRdb table keeps only in-frame clones and is missing some. The sample lists more than 200,000 clones; more than 85% were seen once. The sequencing input was PBMCs or T cells enriched from blood (not recorded which). The receptors were sampled from a woman aged 30 to 39 who had recovered from COVID-19.

The V call is TRBV28, the J call TRBJ2-7; 7 nucleotides match TRBD1. The CDR3 runs to 14 residues. CDR1 is MDHEN and CDR2 is SYDVKM in the germline V gene. Germline trimming cut 1 base from V and 6 bases from J; bases unmatched to any gene: 6. CDR3: CASSLSRQGAEQYF. Written as DNA, the CDR3 is TGTGCCAGCAGTTTATCGAGACAGGGTGCCGAGCAGTACTTC.

This chain links TRBV28 with TRBJ1-2; 8 positions agree with TRBD1. The ends lost 6 bases at V and 0 bases at J; junction bases unmatched: 15. Germline lookup yields CDR1 MDHEN and CDR2 SYDVKM. CDR3 length: 18 residues. Written as DNA, the CDR3 is TGTGCCAGCAGCGCATTCGACAGGGGACTTTTCACTAACTATGGCTACACCTTC. As protein: CASSAFDRGLFTNYGYTF.

The V and J genes are TRBV10-3 and TRBJ2-2; 11 nucleotides agree with TRBD2. Germline loops: CDR1 ENHRY, CDR2 SYGVKD. Losses at the gene ends were 3 bases for V and 1 base for J; bases not matched to a gene: 4. The CDR3 sequence is 17 residues long. The CDR3 is CAISDSGLAENTGELFF. The CDR3 DNA follows: TGTGCCATCAGTGATTCGGGACTAGCGGAGAACACCGGGGAGCTGTTTTTT.

To note about this clone: This sample also contains other DNA sequences that code for the same CDR3. This chain's CDR3 is CASSRQGNTEAFF. The CDR3 bases are TGTGCCAGCAGCCGACAGGGGAACACTGAAGCTTTCTTT. The chain uses TRBV11-3 and TRBJ1-1; 7 bases agree with TRBD1. J was trimmed by 1 base and V by 5 bases; bases with no gene match: 1. This CDR3 spans 13 amino acids. Germline V gene sequence: CDR1 SGHNT, CDR2 YENEEA. Full variable domain (rest looked up from reference TRBV11-3 and TRBJ1-1): EAGVVQSPRYKIIEKKQPVAFWCNPISGHNTLYWYLQNLGQGPELLIRYENEEAVDDSQLPKDRFSAERLKGVDSTLKIQPAELGDSAVYLCASSRQGNTEAFFGQGTRLTVV.

The chain uses TRBV28 and TRBJ1-1; D possibly corresponds to TRBD1 (6 bases). Trimming removed 6 bases at V and 8 bases at J, with 13 bases between. The CDR3 is made up of 12 amino acids. From germline, CDR1 is MDHEN and CDR2 SYDVKM. CDR3 amino acids: CASREGEREAFF. CDR3 nucleotides: TGTGCCAGCAGAGAGGGGGAGAGGGAAGCTTTCTTT.

The rearrangement uses TRBV18 and TRBJ2-7, with D tentatively TRBD2 (5 bases). V was pared by 3 bases and J by 0 bases, with 15 bases between. CDR3 size: 16 residues. CDR1 KGHSH and CDR2 LQKENI come from the germline V gene. The CDR3 region is CASSPTRSSYSYEQYF. DNA of the CDR3: TGTGCCAGCTCACCCACTAGATCCTCCTACTCCTACGAGCAGTACTTC.

The chain employs TRBV11-3 and TRBJ2-1; 15 nucleotides match TRBD2. Trimming took 5 bases from V and 8 from J; bases not matched to a gene: 7. The V gene's germline CDR1 is SGHNT and CDR2 YENEEA. The CDR3 length is 16 residues. This chain's CDR3 is CASSRGLAGGGDEQFF. Here the CDR3 DNA reads TGTGCCAGCAGCCGGGGACTAGCGGGAGGTGGCGATGAGCAGTTCTTC.

This clone was seen just once. The chain employs TRBV2 and TRBJ2-1; weak D call: TRBD2 (6 bases). The CDR3 loop spans 14 amino acids. Germline CDR1 and CDR2: SNHLY and FYNNEI. V was cut by 7 bases and J by 10 bases, with 20 bases left in between. CDR3 protein: CASTGGTSPWEQFF. Written as DNA, the CDR3 is TGTGCCAGCACTGGTGGGACTTCCCCTTGGGAGCAGTTCTTC.

The J gene is TRBJ1-2, the V gene TRBV3-1 (or the pseudogene TRBV3-2), with 8 bases matching TRBD1. The CDR3 runs 13 residues. V shed 5 bases and J 7 bases; nucleotides not matched to a gene: 6. Per the germline V gene, CDR1 is LGHDT and CDR2 is YNNKEL (reference sequence). CDR3 loop: CASSEDREVGYTF. The CDR3 nucleotides are TGTGCCAGCAGCGAGGACAGGGAGGTTGGCTACACCTTC.

About this clone: The junction shows a germline mismatch at one end, possibly a read error. Other DNA sequences in this specimen translate into the identical CDR3. The chain links TRBV7-9 to TRBJ1-2, with 7 bases fitting TRBD1. The CDR3 spans 13 residues. In germline, CDR1 is SEHNR, CDR2 FQNEAQ (reference sequence). CDR3 in amino acids: CASSLGQGDGYTF. Here the CDR3 DNA reads TGTGCCAGCAGCTTAGGGCAGGGGGATGGCTACACTTTC.

About this clone itself: In the same sample, other DNA sequences code for this CDR3. The J gene is TRBJ1-1, the V gene TRBV5-1, with 7 positions matching TRBD1. V was clipped by 4 bases and J by 1 base; unmatched bases: 4. The CDR3 has 14 amino acids. CDR1 SGHRS and CDR2 YFSETQ come from the germline V gene. The CDR3 sequence is CASSLRQGNTEAFF. The CDR3 coding sequence is TGCGCCAGCAGCCTTAGACAGGGGAACACTGAAGCTTTCTTT.

The chain joins TRBV28 to TRBJ2-7, with a possible D match to TRBD1 (5 bases). The CDR3 consists of 11 residues. V lost 10 bases to trimming and J lost 4 bases, with 11 bases between them. Germline CDR1 reads MDHEN; CDR2 reads SYDVKM. CDR3 residues: CAISGLYEQYF. The DNA of the CDR3 is TGTGCCATCTCAGGGTTATACGAGCAGTACTTC. Supplemented by reference TRBV28 and TRBJ2-7, the full variable domain reads DVKVTQSSRYLVKRTGEKVFLECVQDMDHENMFWYRQDPGLGLRLIYFSYDVKMKEKGDIPEGYSVSREKKERFSLILESASTNQTSMYLCAISGLYEQYFGPGTRLTVT.

The chain has TRBV28 and TRBJ1-5; D gene unclear. The germline V and J ends were trimmed by 2 bases and 2 bases, with 28 bases remaining between them. Germline V lookup: CDR1 MDHEN, CDR2 SYDVKM. The CDR3 extends over 21 amino acids. The CDR3 nucleotides read TGTGCCAGCAGTTTACTCGGCTCCCGATGGGGAGACAAAGGCGGCAATCAGCCCCAGCATTTT. It codes for CASSLLGSRWGDKGGNQPQHF. The complete variable domain, with remaining parts taken from reference TRBV28 and TRBJ1-5, reads DVKVTQSSRYLVKRTGEKVFLECVQDMDHENMFWYRQDPGLGLRLIYFSYDVKMKEKGDIPEGYSVSREKKERFSLILESASTNQTSMYLCASSLLGSRWGDKGGNQPQHFGDGTRLSIL.

In this sample, this clone turned up once. The chain has TRBV19 and TRBJ1-2; D remains unclear. CDR1 LNHDA and CDR2 SQIVND come from the germline V gene (reference sequence). The CDR3 is 13 amino acids. Trimming removed 2 bases from V and 4 bases from J, with 8 bases in between. For the CDR3, the DNA is TGTGCCAGTAGTATATCGGGAGTCTATGGCTACACCTTC. Its translation: CASSISGVYGYTF.